This entry lists 14 T cell receptor beta chains sequenced from one sample in a study of a mutant IDH1 vaccine in newly diagnosed glioma. Indicated time point: week 5, during vaccination. Vaccination comprised doses that each held 300 ug of mutant IDH1 20-mer peptide, plus topical imiquimod. Some clones are missing from TCRdb's copy, which holds only in-frame ones; the method was immunoSEQ multiplex PCR. The repertoire holds 50,000 or so clones, with about 88% as singletons. No cognate antigen is known for these TCRs. Sequenced material: PBMCs, taken from a glioma patient whose treatment included an IDH1 peptide vaccine. The receptors were sampled from a woman between 50 and 59 years old with glioma.

The chain recombines TRBV19 with TRBJ2-7; 9 bases are a match to TRBD1. Germline V gives CDR1 LNHDA, CDR2 SQIVND (reference sequence). This CDR3 contains 11 residues. Trimming took 9 bases from V and 7 from J; bases not matched to a gene: 4. The CDR3 reads CARQGAGEQYF. CDR3 nucleotides: TGTGCCAGACAGGGGGCGGGGGAGCAGTACTTC.

The chain recombines TRBV15 with TRBJ1-1; D not certain. V lost 1 base and J lost 1, with 7 bases in between. There are 14 residues in the CDR3. Germline-derived CDR1 and CDR2 are LNHNV and YYDKDF (reference sequence). CDR3 bases: TGTGCCACCAGCAGAGGGGCAAAGAACACTGAAGCTTTCTTT. Protein sequence: CATSRGAKNTEAFF. Complete variable domain (other parts from reference TRBV15 and TRBJ1-1): DAMVIQNPRYQVTQFGKPVTLSCSQTLNHNVMYWYQQKSSQAPKLLFHYYDKDFNNEADTPDNFQSRRPNTSFCFLDIRSPGLGDTAMYLCATSRGAKNTEAFFGQGTRLTVV.

The chain links TRBV27 to TRBJ1-1; the D gene is possibly TRBD1 (6 bases). The ends were cut back, 5 bases at V and 6 bases at J, with 13 bases in the middle. Per the germline V gene, CDR1 is MNHEY and CDR2 is SMNVEV (reference sequence). CDR3 size: 13 residues. DNA for the CDR3: TGTGCCAGCAGTAGCTCAGGGGCGTCTGAAGCTTTCTTT. The encoded protein is CASSSSGASEAFF.

The chain couples TRBV6-5 to TRBJ1-5; D is undetermined. The V and J ends lost 4 bases and 5 bases respectively, with 9 bases between them. The CDR3 length is 13 residues. Germline-derived CDR1 and CDR2 are MNHEY and SVGAGI. The CDR3 sequence: CASSSSPHQPQHF. Here the CDR3 DNA reads TGTGCCAGCAGTTCTTCCCCTCATCAGCCCCAGCATTTT.

The rearrangement links TRBV7-9 to TRBJ1-6, with D maybe TRBD1 (5 bases). V dropped 1 base and J dropped 10 bases, with 14 bases sitting between them. The CDR3 runs to 15 residues. The germline CDR1 and CDR2 sequences are SEHNR and FQNEAQ (reference sequence). In DNA, the CDR3 is TGTGCCAGCAGCTTAGAGCGGGGACTAGGGTCACCCCTCCACTTT. Translating gives CASSLERGLGSPLHF.

This chain connects TRBV6-1 to TRBJ2-5; TRBD2 is a possible D gene (6 bases). Per the germline V gene, CDR1 is MNHNS and CDR2 is SASEGT. Trimming took 2 bases from V and 11 from J, leaving 27 bases between them. This CDR3 contains 17 residues. The DNA for the CDR3 is TGTGCCAGCAGTGAATTGGGGGGTTCCATGGGGGGACCAAAGCAGTACTTC. Translating it yields CASSELGGSMGGPKQYF.

This rearrangement joins TRBV30 to TRBJ1-2; TRBD1 might be the D (6 bases). V lost 1 base and J 1 base, leaving 10 bases between the germline ends. Germline lookup yields CDR1 GTSNPN and CDR2 SVGIG (reference sequence). The CDR3 loop spans 14 amino acids. CDR3 sequence: CAWSAQGFNYGYTF. The CDR3 DNA reads TGTGCCTGGAGTGCACAGGGCTTTAACTATGGCTACACCTTC.

The chain couples TRBV4-2 to TRBJ2-7, with 12 bases lining up with TRBD2. Germline lookup yields CDR1 LGHNA and CDR2 YNFKEQ. Unmatched junction bases numbered 2, after V lost 5 bases and J lost 3 bases. The length of the CDR3 is 14 residues. The chain's CDR3 is CASSKTSGGYEQYF. The DNA for the CDR3 is TGTGCCAGCAGCAAGACTAGCGGGGGCTACGAGCAGTACTTC.

The chain joins TRBV19 to TRBJ1-1, with D possibly matching TRBD1 (5 bases). This CDR3 has 13 amino acids. Trimming took 0 bases from V and 10 from J, leaving 12 bases between them. Germline CDR1 is LNHDA and CDR2 is SQIVND (reference sequence). This chain's CDR3 is CASSIERKGTAFF. The CDR3 DNA reads TGTGCCAGTAGTATAGAGAGGAAGGGGACAGCTTTCTTT.

V usage is TRBV2 and J usage is TRBJ2-3; 9 nucleotides agree with TRBD1. This CDR3 region has 15 residues. The trim removed 3 bases at V and 1 base at J, leaving 2 bases unmatched. From germline, CDR1 is SNHLY and CDR2 FYNNEI. CDR3 sequence reads: CASSEGDRGTDTQYF. As DNA, the CDR3 is TGTGCCAGCAGTGAGGGGGACAGGGGCACAGATACGCAGTATTTT.

This clone was seen once. The V and J genes are TRBV6-1 and TRBJ2-7; 10 positions agree with TRBD1. Looked up from germline, CDR1 is MNHNS and CDR2 is SASEGT. Unmatched junction bases numbered 6, after V lost 6 bases and J lost 1 base. The CDR3 is made up of 15 amino acids. CDR3 sequence reads: CASRRDRGQSYEQYF. CDR3 nucleotides: TGTGCCAGCAGGAGGGACAGGGGCCAGTCCTACGAGCAGTACTTC.

The V gene is TRBV19, the J gene TRBJ1-5, with a tentative D call TRBD1 (6 bases). From germline, CDR1 is LNHDA and CDR2 SQIVND (reference sequence). The CDR3 has 15 amino acids. Trimming pared 7 bases from V and 7 bases from J, leaving 20 bases between. CDR3 protein: CASTKIQQGLQPQHF. In nucleotides, the CDR3 is TGTGCCAGTACCAAAATCCAACAGGGATTACAGCCCCAGCATTTT.

The chain has TRBV5-1 and TRBJ2-2, with D possibly being TRBD1 (6 bases). V was clipped by 4 bases and J by 15 bases, with 22 bases between them. The CDR3 consists of 14 residues. From germline, CDR1 is SGHRS and CDR2 YFSETQ. CDR3 amino acids: CASSGPPGEMTLFF. The CDR3 nucleotides read TGCGCCAGCAGCGGGCCTCCAGGGGAGATGACGTTGTTTTTT. Variable domain in full (rest from reference TRBV5-1 and TRBJ2-2): KAGVTQTPRYLIKTRGQQVTLSCSPISGHRSVSWYQQTPGQGLQFLFEYFSETQRNKGNFPGRFSGRQFSNSRSEMNVSTLELGDSALYLCASSGPPGEMTLFFGEGSRLTVL.

This chain connects TRBV11-3 to TRBJ1-3; a weak D match, TRBD1 (5 bases). The CDR3 contains 15 residues. Per the germline V gene, CDR1 is SGHNT and CDR2 is YENEEA. V was trimmed by 1 base and J by 8 bases, leaving 15 bases between them. CDR3 bases: TGTGCCAGCAGCTTAGGTGCAGGGAAGGAGGACACCATATATTTT. Its translation: CASSLGAGKEDTIYF.